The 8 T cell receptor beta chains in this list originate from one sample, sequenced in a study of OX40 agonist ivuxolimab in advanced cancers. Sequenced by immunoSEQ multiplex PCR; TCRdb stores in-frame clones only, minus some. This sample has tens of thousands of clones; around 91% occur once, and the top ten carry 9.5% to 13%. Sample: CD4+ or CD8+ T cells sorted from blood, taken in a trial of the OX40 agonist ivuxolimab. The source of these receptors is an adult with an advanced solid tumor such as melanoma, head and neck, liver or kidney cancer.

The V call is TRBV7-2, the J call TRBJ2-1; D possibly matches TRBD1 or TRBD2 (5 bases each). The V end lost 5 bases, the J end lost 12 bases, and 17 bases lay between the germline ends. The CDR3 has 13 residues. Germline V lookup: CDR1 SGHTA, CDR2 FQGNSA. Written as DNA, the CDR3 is TGTGCCAGCAGCATACCGGGACCCTGGAGGCAGTTCTTC. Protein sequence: CASSIPGPWRQFF.

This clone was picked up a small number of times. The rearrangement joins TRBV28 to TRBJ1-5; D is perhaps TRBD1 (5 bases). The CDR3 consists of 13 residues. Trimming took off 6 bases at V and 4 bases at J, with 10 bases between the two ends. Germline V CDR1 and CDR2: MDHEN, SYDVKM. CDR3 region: CASRGAGNQPQHF. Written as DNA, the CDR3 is TGTGCCAGCAGAGGGGCGGGTAATCAGCCCCAGCATTTT.

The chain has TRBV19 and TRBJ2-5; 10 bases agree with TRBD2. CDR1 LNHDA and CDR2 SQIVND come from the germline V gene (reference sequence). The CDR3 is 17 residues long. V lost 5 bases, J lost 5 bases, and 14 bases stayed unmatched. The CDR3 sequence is CASSPQLWTSGRETQYF. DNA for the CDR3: TGTGCCAGTAGTCCCCAACTTTGGACTAGCGGAAGGGAGACCCAGTACTTC.

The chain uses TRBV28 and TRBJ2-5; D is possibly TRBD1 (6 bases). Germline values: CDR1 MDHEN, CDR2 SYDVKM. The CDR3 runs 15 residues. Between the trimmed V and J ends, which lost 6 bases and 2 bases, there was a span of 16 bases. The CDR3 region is CASSGADRNQETQYF. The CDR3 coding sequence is TGTGCCAGCAGCGGAGCCGACAGGAATCAAGAGACCCAGTACTTC. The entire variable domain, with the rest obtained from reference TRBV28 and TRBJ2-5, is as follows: DVKVTQSSRYLVKRTGEKVFLECVQDMDHENMFWYRQDPGLGLRLIYFSYDVKMKEKGDIPEGYSVSREKKERFSLILESASTNQTSMYLCASSGADRNQETQYFGPGTRLLVL.

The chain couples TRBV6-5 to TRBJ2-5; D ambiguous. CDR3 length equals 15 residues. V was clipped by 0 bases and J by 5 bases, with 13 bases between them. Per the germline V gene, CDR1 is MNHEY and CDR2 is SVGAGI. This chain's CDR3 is CASSYSPPPVETQYF. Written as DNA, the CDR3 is TGTGCCAGCAGTTACTCACCCCCCCCGGTGGAGACCCAGTACTTC.

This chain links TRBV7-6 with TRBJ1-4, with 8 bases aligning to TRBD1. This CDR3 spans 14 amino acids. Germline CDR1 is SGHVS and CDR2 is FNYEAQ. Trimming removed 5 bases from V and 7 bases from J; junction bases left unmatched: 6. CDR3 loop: CASSTGQGSEKLFF. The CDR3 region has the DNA TGTGCCAGCAGCACCGGACAGGGCTCTGAAAAACTGTTTTTT.

The DNA for the CDR3 is TGTGCCTGGATGGGGGCTCCGACGACCTATAATTCACCCCTCCACTTT. Protein sequence: CAWMGAPTTYNSPLHF. The V call is TRBV30, the J call TRBJ1-6, with TRBD1 as a possible D gene (6 bases). The germline V and J ends were trimmed by 4 bases and 2 bases, with 15 bases remaining between them. Germline CDR1 is GTSNPN and CDR2 is SVGIG (reference sequence). The CDR3 totals 16 residues.

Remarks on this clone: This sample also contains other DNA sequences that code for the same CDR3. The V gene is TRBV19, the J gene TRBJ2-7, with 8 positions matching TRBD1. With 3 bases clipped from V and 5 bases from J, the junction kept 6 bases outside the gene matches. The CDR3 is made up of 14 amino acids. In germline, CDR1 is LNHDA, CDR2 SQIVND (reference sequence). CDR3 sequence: CASSIGTGLHEQYF. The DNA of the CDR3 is TGTGCCAGTAGTATTGGGACAGGCCTCCACGAGCAGTACTTC.